Detailed here is one TCR beta chain. What it binds is not known. The sample holds other DNA sequences that translate to the same CDR3. The data belong to a study of shared clonotypes between healthy human individuals. Study in general: Donor composition was two women and a few men, aged 18 to 49. A donor's plate count was three for CD4 naive and three for CD4 memory; CD8 naive had two and CD8 memory one.

The CDR3 runs 15 residues. From germline, CDR1 is KGHSH and CDR2 LQKENI. V lost 3 bases, J lost 0 bases, and 8 bases lay in between. The repertoire was sequenced with immunoSEQ multiplex PCR; TCRdb's copy has only in-frame clones and lacks some. The sample includes approximately 1.1 million clones, 70% to 80% seen only once; the top ten take approximately 0.5%. Whole-study findings and limits: Estimated richness values were generally larger in naive subsets than in memory subsets.

The J gene is TRBJ2-2, the V gene TRBV18; no clear D gene. What was sequenced was memory CD4+ T cells from PBMCs. As for subset: CD45RA-negative fraction. This TCR derives from a man aged 18-30 years in good health. Some clones in this sample may be carry-over from other donors' samples. Written as DNA, the CDR3 is TGTGCCAGCTCACCCAGACAAACGAACACCGGGGAGCTGTTTTTT. This translates into CASSPRQTNTGELFF. Using reference TRBV18 and TRBJ2-2 for the parts outside the CDR3, the full variable domain is NAGVMQNPRHLVRRRGQEARLRCSPMKGHSHVYWYRQLPEEGLKFMVYLQKENIIDESGMPKERFSAEFPKEGPSILRIQQVVRGDSAAYFCASSPRQTNTGELFFGEGSRLTVL.